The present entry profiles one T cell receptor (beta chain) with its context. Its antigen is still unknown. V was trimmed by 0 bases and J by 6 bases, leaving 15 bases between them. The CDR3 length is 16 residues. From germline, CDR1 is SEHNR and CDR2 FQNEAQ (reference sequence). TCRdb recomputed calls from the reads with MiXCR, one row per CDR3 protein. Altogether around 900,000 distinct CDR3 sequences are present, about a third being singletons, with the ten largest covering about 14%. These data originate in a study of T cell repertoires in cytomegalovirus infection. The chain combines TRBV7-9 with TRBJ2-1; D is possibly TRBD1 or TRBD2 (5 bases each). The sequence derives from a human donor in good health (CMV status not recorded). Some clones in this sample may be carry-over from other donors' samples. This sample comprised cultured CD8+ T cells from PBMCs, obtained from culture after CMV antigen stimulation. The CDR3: CASSLAGGTRGNEQFF. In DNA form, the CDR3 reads TGTGCCAGCAGCTTAGCGGGTGGGACCCGAGGCAATGAGCAGTTCTTC.